This T cell receptor (beta chain) was documented in a study of cytomegalovirus exposure and HLA in healthy donors. This PCR relied on a set of 60 Vbeta primers and 13 Jbeta primers. Only in-frame clones appear in the TCRdb table, and some are missing; sequencing was by immunoSEQ multiplex PCR. In total, the table holds about 88,000 clones. V was shortened by 0 bases and J by 15 bases, with 15 bases between the two germline ends. The CDR3 consists of 13 residues. Germline-derived CDR1 and CDR2 are MGHRA and YSYEKL. The sequence was collected from a girl between 5 and 17 years old in good health and CMV-seropositive. V is TRBV4-1 and J is TRBJ2-1; D remains unclear. Sequencing input: PBMCs. CDR3 sequence (DNA): TGCGCCAGCAGCCAAGATATGGGCAAACGCACGTTCTTC. It yields the protein CASSQDMGKRTFF.